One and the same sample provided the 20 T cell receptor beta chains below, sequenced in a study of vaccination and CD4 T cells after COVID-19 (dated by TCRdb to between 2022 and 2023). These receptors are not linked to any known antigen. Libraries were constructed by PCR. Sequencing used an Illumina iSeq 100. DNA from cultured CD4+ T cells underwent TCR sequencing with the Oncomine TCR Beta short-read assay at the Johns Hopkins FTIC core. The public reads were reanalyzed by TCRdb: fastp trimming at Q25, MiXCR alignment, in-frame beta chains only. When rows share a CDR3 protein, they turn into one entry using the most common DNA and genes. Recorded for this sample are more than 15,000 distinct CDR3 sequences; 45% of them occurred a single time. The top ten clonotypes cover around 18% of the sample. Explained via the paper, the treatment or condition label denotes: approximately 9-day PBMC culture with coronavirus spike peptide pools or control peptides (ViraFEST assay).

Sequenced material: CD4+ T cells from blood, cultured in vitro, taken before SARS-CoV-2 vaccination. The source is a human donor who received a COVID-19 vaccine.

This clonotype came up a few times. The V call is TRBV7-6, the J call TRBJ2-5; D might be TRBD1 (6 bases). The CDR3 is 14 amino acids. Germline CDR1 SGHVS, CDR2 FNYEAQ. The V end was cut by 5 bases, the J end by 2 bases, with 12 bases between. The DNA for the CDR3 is TGTGCCAGCAGCGCCGGACAGCTTCAAGAGACCCAGTACTTC. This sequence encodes CASSAGQLQETQYF.

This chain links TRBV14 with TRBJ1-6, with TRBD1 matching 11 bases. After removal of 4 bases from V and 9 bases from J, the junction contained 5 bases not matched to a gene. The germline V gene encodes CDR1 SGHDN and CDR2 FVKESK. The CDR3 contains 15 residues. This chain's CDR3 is CASSPGQGAISPLHF. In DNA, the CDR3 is TGTGCCAGCAGCCCTGGACAGGGGGCGATTTCACCCCTCCACTTT.

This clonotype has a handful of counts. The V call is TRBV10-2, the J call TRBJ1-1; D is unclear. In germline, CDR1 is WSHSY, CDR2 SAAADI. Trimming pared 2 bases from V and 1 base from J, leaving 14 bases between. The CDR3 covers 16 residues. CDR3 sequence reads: CASSELYGLENTEAFF. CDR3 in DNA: TGCGCCAGCAGTGAGCTATACGGGCTAGAGAACACTGAAGCTTTCTTT.

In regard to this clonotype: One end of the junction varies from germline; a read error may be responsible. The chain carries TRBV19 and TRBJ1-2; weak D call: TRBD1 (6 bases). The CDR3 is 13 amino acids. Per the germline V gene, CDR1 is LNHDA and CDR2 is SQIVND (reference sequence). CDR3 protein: CASSLQGNNGYTF. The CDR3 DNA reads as TGTGCCAGTAGCTTACAGGGTAACAATGGCTACACCTTC.

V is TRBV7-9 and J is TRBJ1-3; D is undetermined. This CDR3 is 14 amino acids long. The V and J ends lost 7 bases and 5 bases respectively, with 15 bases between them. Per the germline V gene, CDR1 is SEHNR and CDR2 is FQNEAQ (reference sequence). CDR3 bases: TGTGCCAGCACCTCGGGGATGAACCGAAACACCATATATTTT. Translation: CASTSGMNRNTIYF.

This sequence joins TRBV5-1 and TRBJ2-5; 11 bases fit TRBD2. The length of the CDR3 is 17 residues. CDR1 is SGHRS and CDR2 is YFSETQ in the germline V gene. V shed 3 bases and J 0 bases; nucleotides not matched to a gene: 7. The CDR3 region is CASSSGTSGVYQETQYF. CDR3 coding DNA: TGCGCCAGCAGCTCTGGGACTAGCGGCGTCTACCAAGAGACCCAGTACTTC.

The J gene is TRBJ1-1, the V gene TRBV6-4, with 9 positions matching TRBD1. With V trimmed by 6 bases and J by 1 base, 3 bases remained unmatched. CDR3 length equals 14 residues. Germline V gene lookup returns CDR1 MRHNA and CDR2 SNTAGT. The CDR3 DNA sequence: TGTGCCAGCAGGCTGGACAGGGGGAACACTGAAGCTTTCTTT. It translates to CASRLDRGNTEAFF.

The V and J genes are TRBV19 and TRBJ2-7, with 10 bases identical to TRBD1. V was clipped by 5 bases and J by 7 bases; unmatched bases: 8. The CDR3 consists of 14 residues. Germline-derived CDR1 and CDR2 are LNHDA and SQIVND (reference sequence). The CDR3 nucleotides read TGTGCCAGTAGTGGGCGACAGGGGGCACGGGAGCAGTACTTC. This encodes CASSGRQGAREQYF.

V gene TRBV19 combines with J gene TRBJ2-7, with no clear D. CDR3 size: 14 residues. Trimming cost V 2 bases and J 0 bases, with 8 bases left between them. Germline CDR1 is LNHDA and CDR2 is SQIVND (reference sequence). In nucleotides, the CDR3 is TGTGCCAGTAGTATAACGCACTACTCCTACGAGCAGTACTTC. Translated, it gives CASSITHYSYEQYF.

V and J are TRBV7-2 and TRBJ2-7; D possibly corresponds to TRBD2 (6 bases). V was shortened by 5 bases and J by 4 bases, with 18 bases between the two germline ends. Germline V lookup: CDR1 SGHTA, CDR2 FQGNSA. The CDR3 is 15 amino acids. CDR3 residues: CASSLAGPGEYEQYF. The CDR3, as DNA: TGTGCCAGCAGCCTCGCGGGACCTGGGGAGTACGAGCAGTACTTC. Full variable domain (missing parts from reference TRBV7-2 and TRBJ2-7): GAGVSQSPSNKVTEKGKDVELRCDPISGHTALYWYRQSLGQGLEFLIYFQGNSAPDKSGLPSDRFSAERTGGSVSTLTIQRTQQEDSAVYLCASSLAGPGEYEQYFGPGTRLTVT.

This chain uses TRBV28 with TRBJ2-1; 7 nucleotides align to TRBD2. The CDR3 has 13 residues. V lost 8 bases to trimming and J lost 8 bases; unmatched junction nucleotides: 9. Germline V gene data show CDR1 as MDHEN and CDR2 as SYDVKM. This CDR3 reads CASEGQRGYEQFF. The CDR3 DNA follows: TGTGCCAGCGAGGGGCAGCGGGGATATGAGCAGTTCTTC.

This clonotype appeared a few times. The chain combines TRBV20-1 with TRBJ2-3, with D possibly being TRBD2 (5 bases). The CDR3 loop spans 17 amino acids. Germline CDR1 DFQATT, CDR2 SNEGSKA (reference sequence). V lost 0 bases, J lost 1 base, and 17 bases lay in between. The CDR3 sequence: CSARDTEGSGGTDTQYF. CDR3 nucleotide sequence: TGCAGTGCTAGAGATACCGAGGGATCTGGTGGCACAGATACGCAGTATTTT.

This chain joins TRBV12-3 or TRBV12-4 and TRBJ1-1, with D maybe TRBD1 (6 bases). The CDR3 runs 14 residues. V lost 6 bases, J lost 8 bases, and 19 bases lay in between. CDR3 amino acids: CASSSSAGVREAFF. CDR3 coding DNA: TGTGCCAGCAGCTCATCGGCAGGGGTAAGGGAAGCTTTCTTT.

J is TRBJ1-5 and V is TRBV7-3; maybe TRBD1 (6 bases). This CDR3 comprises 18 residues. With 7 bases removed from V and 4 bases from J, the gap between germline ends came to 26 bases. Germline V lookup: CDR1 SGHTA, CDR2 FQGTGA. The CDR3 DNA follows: TGTGCCAGCACCCCCTCGGTAGTCTACGGGGGCGCGAATCAGCCCCAGCATTTT. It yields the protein CASTPSVVYGGANQPQHF.

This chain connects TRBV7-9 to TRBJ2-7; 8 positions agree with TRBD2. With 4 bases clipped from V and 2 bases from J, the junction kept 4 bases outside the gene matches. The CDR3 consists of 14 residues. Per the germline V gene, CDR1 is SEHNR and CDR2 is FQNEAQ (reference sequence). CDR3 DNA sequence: TGTGCCAGCAGCTCCCCCGGGGGGGCCTACGAGCAGTACTTC. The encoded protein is CASSSPGGAYEQYF. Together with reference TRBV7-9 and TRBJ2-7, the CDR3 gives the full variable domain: DTGVSQNPRHKITKRGQNVTFRCDPISEHNRLYWYRQTLGQGPEFLTYFQNEAQLEKSRLLSDRFSAERPKGSFSTLEIQRTEQGDSAMYLCASSSPGGAYEQYFGPGTRLTVT.

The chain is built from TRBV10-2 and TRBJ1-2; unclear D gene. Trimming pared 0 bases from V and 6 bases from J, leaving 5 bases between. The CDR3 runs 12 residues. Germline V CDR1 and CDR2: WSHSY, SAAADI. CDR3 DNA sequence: TGCGCCAGCAGTGAGTCCCAGAATGGCTACACCTTC. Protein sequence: CASSESQNGYTF.

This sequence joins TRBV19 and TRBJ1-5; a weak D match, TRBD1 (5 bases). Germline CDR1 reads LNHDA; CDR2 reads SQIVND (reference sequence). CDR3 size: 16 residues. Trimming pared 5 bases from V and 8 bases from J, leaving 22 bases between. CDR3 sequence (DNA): TGTGCCAGTAGTCCACAACAGGATTTGGCGATCGAGCCCCAGCATTTT. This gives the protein CASSPQQDLAIEPQHF.

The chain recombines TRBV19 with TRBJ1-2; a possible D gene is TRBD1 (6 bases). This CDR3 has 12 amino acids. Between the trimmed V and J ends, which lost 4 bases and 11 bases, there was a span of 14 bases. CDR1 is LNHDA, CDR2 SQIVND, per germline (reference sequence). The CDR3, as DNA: TGTGCCAGTAGTACCCGCCAAGGGGGGTACACCTTC. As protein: CASSTRQGGYTF.

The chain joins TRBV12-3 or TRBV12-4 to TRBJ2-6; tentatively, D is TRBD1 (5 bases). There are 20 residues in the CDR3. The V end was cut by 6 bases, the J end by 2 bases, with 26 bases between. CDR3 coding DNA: TGTGCCAGCAGAGTTCAAATTAAGCCTAACAGGCTTACTGGGGCCAACGTCCTGACTTTC. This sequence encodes CASRVQIKPNRLTGANVLTF.

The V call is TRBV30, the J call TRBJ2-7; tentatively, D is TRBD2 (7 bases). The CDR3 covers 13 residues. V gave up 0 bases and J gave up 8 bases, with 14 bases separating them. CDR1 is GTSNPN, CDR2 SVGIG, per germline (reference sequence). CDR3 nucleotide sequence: TGTGCCTGGAGTGTAACGGGGGGCGAGCAGCAGTACTTC. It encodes CAWSVTGGEQQYF.